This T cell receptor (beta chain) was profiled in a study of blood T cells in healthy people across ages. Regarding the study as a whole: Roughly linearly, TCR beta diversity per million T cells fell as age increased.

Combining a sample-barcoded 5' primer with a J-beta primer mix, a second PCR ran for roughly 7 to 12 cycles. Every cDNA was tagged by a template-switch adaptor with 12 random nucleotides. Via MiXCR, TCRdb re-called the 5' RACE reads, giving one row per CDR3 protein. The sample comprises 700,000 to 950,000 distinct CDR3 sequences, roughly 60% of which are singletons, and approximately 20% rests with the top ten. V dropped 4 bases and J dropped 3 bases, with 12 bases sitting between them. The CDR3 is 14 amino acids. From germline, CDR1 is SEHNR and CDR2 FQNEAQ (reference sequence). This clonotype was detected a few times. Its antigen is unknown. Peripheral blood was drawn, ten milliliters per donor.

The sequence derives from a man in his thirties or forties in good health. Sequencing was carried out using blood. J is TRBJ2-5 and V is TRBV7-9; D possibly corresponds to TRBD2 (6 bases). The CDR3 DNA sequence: TGTGCCAGCAGCTCTCGGACGGGGGAAGAGACCCAGTACTTC. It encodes CASSSRTGEETQYF.